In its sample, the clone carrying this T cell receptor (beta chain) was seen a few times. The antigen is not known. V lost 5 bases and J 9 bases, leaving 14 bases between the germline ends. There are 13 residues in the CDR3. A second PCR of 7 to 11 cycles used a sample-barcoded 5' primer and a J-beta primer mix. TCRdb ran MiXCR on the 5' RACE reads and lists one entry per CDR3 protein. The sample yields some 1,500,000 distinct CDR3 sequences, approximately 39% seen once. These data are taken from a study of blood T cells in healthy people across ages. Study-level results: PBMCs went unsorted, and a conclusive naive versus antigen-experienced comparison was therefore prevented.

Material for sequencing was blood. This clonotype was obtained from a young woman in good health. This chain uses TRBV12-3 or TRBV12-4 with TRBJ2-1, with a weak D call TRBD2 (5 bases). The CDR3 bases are TGTGCCAGCAGTCCTCGGACCCGGGGTGAGCAGTTCTTC. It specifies CASSPRTRGEQFF.